The following is a T cell receptor (beta chain) sequence with its context. The antigen remains undetermined. Amplification used 60 Vbeta primers and 13 Jbeta primers. The repertoire was sequenced with immunoSEQ multiplex PCR; TCRdb's copy has only in-frame clones and lacks some. Counted here are about 150,000 clones, 78% occurring once; the ten biggest clones make up around 13%. Trimming left V 3 bases short and J 5 bases short, with 9 bases between. There are 13 residues in the CDR3. The germline V gene encodes CDR1 SGDLS and CDR2 YYNGEE. The data stem from a study of cytomegalovirus exposure and HLA in healthy donors. Study conclusions and caveats: Most observed TCR sequences were rare, whereas some public TCRs were detected in many donors.

The TCR sequence derives from a woman between 50 and 59 years old in good health and CMV-seropositive. The material sequenced was PBMCs. The chain is built from TRBV9 and TRBJ2-1; no definite D call. The DNA for the CDR3 is TGTGCCAGCAGCGGCGTTTACGACAATGAGCAGTTCTTC. Translated, it gives CASSGVYDNEQFF.